This T cell receptor (beta chain) stems from a study of molecular identifiers for immune sequencing clone quantification. Construction of naive CD8 libraries employed about 20,000 to 1,100,000 sorted cells together with 10%, 30% or 50% RNA. The sample holds many counts of this clonotype. The antigen is unknown. V shed 3 bases and J shed 8 bases, with 8 bases lying between them. Germline CDR1 is SEHNR and CDR2 is FQNEAQ (reference sequence). The CDR3 is 12 amino acids. Each CDR3 protein gets one entry after TCRdb re-called the PCR reads with MiXCR. The sample holds approximately 40,000 distinct CDR3 sequences, more than 20% seen once. Broader study findings: Jurkat TCR RNA that was spiked in from one cell was reportedly detectable among roughly 1 million naive cells. Sizes of highly expanded clones could be underestimated through identical TCRs sharing a barcode. For effector cells, clones above 20 RNA copies held over 99% of molecules; for naive cells, under 1%.

The source of this sequence is a human donor in good health. Some libraries in this study had Jurkat cell RNA spiked in. Sequenced: naive CD8+ T cells from blood, with Jurkat cell RNA spiked in. Subset indicated: FACS-sorted CD8+CD4-CCR7+CD45RA+ naive T cells. This rearrangement joins TRBV7-9 to TRBJ2-4, with D hard to call. The CDR3 reads CASSFLGDIQYF. DNA of the CDR3: TGTGCCAGCAGCTTCCTAGGAGACATTCAGTACTTC.